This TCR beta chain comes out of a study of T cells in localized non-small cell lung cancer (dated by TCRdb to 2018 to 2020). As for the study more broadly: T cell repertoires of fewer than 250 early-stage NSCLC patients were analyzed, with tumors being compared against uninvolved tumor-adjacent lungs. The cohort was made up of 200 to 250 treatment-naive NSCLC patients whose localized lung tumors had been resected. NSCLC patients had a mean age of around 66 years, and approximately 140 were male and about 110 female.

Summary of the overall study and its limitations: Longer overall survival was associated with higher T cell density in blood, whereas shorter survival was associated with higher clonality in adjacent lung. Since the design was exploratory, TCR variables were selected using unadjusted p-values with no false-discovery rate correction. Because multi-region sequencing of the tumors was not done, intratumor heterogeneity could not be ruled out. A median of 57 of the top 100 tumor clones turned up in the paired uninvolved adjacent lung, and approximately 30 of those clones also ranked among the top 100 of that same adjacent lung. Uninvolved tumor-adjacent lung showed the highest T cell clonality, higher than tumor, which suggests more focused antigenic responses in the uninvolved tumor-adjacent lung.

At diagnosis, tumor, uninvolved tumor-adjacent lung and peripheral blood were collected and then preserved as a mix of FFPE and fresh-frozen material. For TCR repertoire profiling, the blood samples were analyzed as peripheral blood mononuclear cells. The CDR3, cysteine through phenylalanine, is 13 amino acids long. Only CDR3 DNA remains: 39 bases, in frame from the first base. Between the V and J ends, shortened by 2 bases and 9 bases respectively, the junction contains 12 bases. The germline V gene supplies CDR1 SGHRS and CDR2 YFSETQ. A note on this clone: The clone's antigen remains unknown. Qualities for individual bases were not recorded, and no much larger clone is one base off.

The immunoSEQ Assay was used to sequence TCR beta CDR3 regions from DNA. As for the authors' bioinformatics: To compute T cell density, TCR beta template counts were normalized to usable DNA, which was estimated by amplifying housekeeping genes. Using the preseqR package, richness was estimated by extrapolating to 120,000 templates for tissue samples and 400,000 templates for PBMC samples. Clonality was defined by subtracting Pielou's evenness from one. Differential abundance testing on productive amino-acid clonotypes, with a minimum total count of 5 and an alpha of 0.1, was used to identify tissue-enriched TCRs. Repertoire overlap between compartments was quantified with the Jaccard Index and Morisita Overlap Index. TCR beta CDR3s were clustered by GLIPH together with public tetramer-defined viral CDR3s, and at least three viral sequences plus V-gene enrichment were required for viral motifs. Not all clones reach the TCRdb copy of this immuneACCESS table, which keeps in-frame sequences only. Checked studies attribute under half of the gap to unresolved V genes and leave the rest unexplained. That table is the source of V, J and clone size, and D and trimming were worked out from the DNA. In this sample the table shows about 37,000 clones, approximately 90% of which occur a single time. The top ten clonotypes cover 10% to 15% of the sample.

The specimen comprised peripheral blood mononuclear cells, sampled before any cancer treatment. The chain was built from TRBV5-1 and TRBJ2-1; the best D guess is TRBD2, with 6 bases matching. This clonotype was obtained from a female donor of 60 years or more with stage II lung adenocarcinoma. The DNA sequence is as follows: TGCGCCAGCAGCTTATCTCTGGGGGGTGAGCAGTTCTTC. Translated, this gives CASSLSLGGEQFF.